The rows below give T cell receptor beta chains drawn from one sample of a study of shared clonotypes between healthy human individuals. Here immunoSEQ multiplex PCR was the method, and the copy in TCRdb shows in-frame clones only, minus some. The sample consists of millions of clones, around nine tenths of them appearing once. Sequencing was carried out using naive CD4+ T cells sorted from blood. These receptors originate from a man between 18 and 35 years old in good health. The CDR3 runs from the conserved cysteine through the conserved F or W. D genes are given only for firm matches. Clone size, where shown, is once, few, many, or a class for clones that have expanded.

-,TRBJ2-7,-,TRBV6-5,TGTGCCAGCAGTACCAGGGGAGAGCAGTACTTC,CASSTRGEQYF
-,TRBJ2-5,-,TRBV7-8,TGTGCCAGCAGCTTAGCGGCGGCACCCTTCCAAGAGACCCAGTACTTC,CASSLAAAPFQETQYF
-,TRBJ1-2,TRBD1,TRBV6-1,TGTGCCAGCAGTGCCCACAGGGGTGGCTACACCTTC,CASSAHRGGYTF
-,TRBJ1-3,-,TRBV18,TGTGCCAGCTCACCGCTCGGGAACTCTGGAAACACCATATATTTT,CASSPLGNSGNTIYF
-,TRBJ2-1,-,TRBV10-2,TGCGCCAGCAAAAGGGGGTCTGACGCCCGGCAGTTCTTC,CASKRGSDARQFF
-,TRBJ2-7,-,TRBV14,TGTGCCAGCAGCCAAGTCCCAGGGTACGAGCAGTACTTC,CASSQVPGYEQYF
-,TRBJ2-4,-,TRBV28,TGTGCCAGCCTGGGGGACATTCAGTACTTC,CASLGDIQYF
-,TRBJ2-5,TRBD2,TRBV5-6,TGTGCCAGCAGCTTGGCACCTGGACTAGCGGGGCAAGAGACCCAGTACTTC,CASSLAPGLAGQETQYF
once,TRBJ2-5,TRBD2,TRBV5-4,TGTGCCAGCAGCCCGGGAGGGCAAGAGACCCAGTACTTC,CASSPGGQETQYF
-,TRBJ1-4,-,TRBV29-1,TGCAGCGTTGCTGAGGACGGCCAAAAACTGTTTTTT,CSVAEDGQKLFF
-,TRBJ1-6,TRBD1,TRBV10-3,TGTGCCATCGGAGCCTCCGGGACAGAAAATTCACCCCTCCACTTT,CAIGASGTENSPLHF
-,TRBJ1-2,-,TRBV6-5,TGTGCCAGCAGCGTCGACAGGTACTATGGCTACACCTTC,CASSVDRYYGYTF
-,TRBJ1-5,TRBD1,TRBV27,TGTGCCAGCAGTTTAAACGGACAGGCTAGCAATCAGCCCCAGCATTTT,CASSLNGQASNQPQHF
once,TRBJ1-1,-,TRBV28,TGTGCCAGCCGATCGGTCGAAGCTTTCTTT,CASRSVEAFF
-,TRBJ1-1,-,TRBV5-1,TGCGCCAGCAGCTCCGACGTGAACACTGAAGCTTTCTTT,CASSSDVNTEAFF
-,TRBJ2-2,-,TRBV29-1,TGCAGCGCCCTAGCGAACGCCGGGGAGCTGTTTTTT,CSALANAGELFF
few,TRBJ1-5,TRBD1,TRBV29-1,TGCAGCGTTCGGCAGGGGGCTTCGAATCAGCCCCAGCATTTT,CSVRQGASNQPQHF
-,TRBJ2-2,-,TRBV7-2,TGTGCCAGCAGCTCCACTAGTTTGAGTACCGGGGAGCTGTTTTTT,CASSSTSLSTGELFF
few,TRBJ1-1,TRBD1,TRBV11-2,TGTGCCAGCAGCTTAACAGGGGCAATGAACACTGAAGCTTTCTTT,CASSLTGAMNTEAFF
-,TRBJ1-2,-,TRBV11-2,TGTGCCAGCAGCTTTGCAGGGGCCTATGGCTACACCTTC,CASSFAGAYGYTF
-,TRBJ2-1,TRBD2,TRBV5-4,TGTGCCAGCAGCCCTGGACTAGCGGGGGTCTCCTACAATGAGCAGTTCTTC,CASSPGLAGVSYNEQFF
-,TRBJ1-1,-,TRBV6-4,TGTGCCAGCAGAGAATCGGGGGGTTTGAACACTGAAGCTTTCTTT,CASRESGGLNTEAFF
-,TRBJ2-5,-,TRBV18,TGTGCCAGCTCACCAGCTCAGGGTGAGACCCAGTACTTC,CASSPAQGETQYF